This T cell receptor beta chain was retrieved from a study of CD8+CD57+ T cells in acquired aplastic anemia. The CDR3 loop spans 17 amino acids. Germline V gene data show CDR1 as SGHRS and CDR2 as YFSETQ. V gave up 0 bases and J gave up 2 bases, with 16 bases separating them. Genomic DNA was employed as the template in profiling TCR beta VDJ and CDR3. TCRdb reprocessed the reads via MiXCR and lists one record per CDR3 protein. The profile shows some 210,000 distinct CDR3 sequences, approximately 57% of them singletons. This clonotype occurred many times. V is TRBV5-1 and J is TRBJ2-3; D gene ambiguous. Sequenced sample: sorted CD4+, CD8+, or CD8+CD57+ T cells (not recorded which) from PBMCs. The receptor's source is a human donor in good health. The CDR3 here is CASSLGGGVQDTDTQYF. The CDR3 DNA sequence: TGCGCCAGCAGCTTGGGGGGTGGGGTCCAAGACACAGATACGCAGTATTTT. The full variable domain, completed using reference TRBV5-1 and TRBJ2-3, is KAGVTQTPRYLIKTRGQQVTLSCSPISGHRSVSWYQQTPGQGLQFLFEYFSETQRNKGNFPGRFSGRQFSNSRSEMNVSTLELGDSALYLCASSLGGGVQDTDTQYFGPGTRLTVL.